A selection of T cell receptor beta chains follows, all from one sample in a study of shared clonotypes between healthy human individuals. Assay used: immunoSEQ multiplex PCR; TCRdb lists only in-frame clones, some missing. The profile covers approximately 500,000 clones, with 70% to 80% appearing a single time and over 10% taken by the ten largest. What was sequenced was PBMCs. All receptors come from a woman aged 40 to 55 in good health. Some clones in this sample may be carry-over from other donors' samples. The CDR3 runs from the conserved cysteine through the conserved F or W. D genes are given only for firm matches. Clone size, where shown, is once, few, many, or a class for clones that have expanded.

j_gene | abundance | d_gene | v_gene | CDR3aa | CDR3nt
TRBJ2-1 | - | - | TRBV18 | CASSLGKDPLYNEQFF | TGTGCCAGCTCACTGGGCAAGGATCCCCTCTACAATGAGCAGTTCTTC
TRBJ1-1 | - | TRBD1 | TRBV27 | CASSLQGGMNTEAFF | TGTGCCAGCAGCCTACAGGGGGGGATGAACACTGAAGCTTTCTTT
TRBJ1-2 | - | TRBD1 | TRBV18 | CASSRGPLSGTGSYGYTF | TGTGCCAGCTCACGAGGCCCGCTTTCCGGGACAGGGTCCTATGGCTACACCTTC
TRBJ2-6 | - | - | TRBV5-1 | CASSSDRTSGANVLTF | TGCGCCAGCAGCTCCGACAGAACCTCTGGGGCCAACGTCCTGACTTTC
TRBJ2-7 | few | - | TRBV5-1 | CASSLGFGAGEQYF | TGCGCCAGCAGCTTGGGGTTCGGGGCGGGGGAGCAGTACTTC
TRBJ2-7 | few | - | TRBV5-5 | CASSPFVYTGYEQYF | TGTGCCAGCAGCCCTTTCGTTTATACAGGCTACGAGCAGTACTTC
TRBJ2-6 | - | - | TRBV6-4 | CASSPGVGGANVLTF | TGTGCCAGCAGTCCAGGGGTTGGAGGGGCCAACGTCCTGACTTTC
TRBJ1-1 | - | - | TRBV9 | CASSVGEGHRNTEAFF | TGTGCCAGCAGCGTAGGAGAGGGACACCGAAACACTGAAGCTTTCTTT
TRBJ1-5 | - | - | TRBV7-9 | CASSLQPLGKSSSNQPQHF | TGTGCCAGCAGCCTCCAACCATTGGGGAAAAGCTCTAGCAATCAGCCCCAGCATTTT
TRBJ1-1 | - | - | TRBV19 | CASSGHKPASLLNTEAFF | TGTGCCAGTAGTGGTCATAAGCCAGCCTCCCTTTTGAACACTGAAGCTTTCTTT
TRBJ1-2 | few | TRBD1 | TRBV27 | CASSAQGAEGYTF | TGTGCCAGCAGTGCACAGGGGGCGGAGGGCTACACCTTC
TRBJ2-1 | - | TRBD2 | TRBV18 | CASSRRTSGSSYNEQFF | TGTGCCAGCTCCCGCAGGACTAGCGGGAGCTCCTACAATGAGCAGTTCTTC
TRBJ2-5 | - | - | TRBV6-1 | CASSRYRAQETQYF | TGTGCCAGCAGCCGGTACAGGGCTCAAGAGACCCAGTACTTC
TRBJ2-7 | once | - | TRBV29-1 | CSAGTSAEQYF | TGCAGCGCTGGGACGTCCGCCGAGCAGTACTTC
TRBJ1-2 | - | TRBD1 | TRBV11-1 | CASRLRAGGDDGYTF | TGTGCCAGCAGGCTCCGGGCAGGGGGAGATGATGGCTACACCTTC
TRBJ1-3 | - | - | TRBV4-3 | CASSQDLGSLGGNTIYF | TGCGCCAGCAGCCAAGATTTGGGTTCTCTGGGGGGAAACACCATATATTTT
TRBJ2-7 | few | - | TRBV5-1 | CASSRDLNEYEQYF | TGCGCCAGCTCCAGGGACCTCAACGAATACGAGCAGTACTTC
TRBJ2-2 | - | TRBD1 | TRBV11-2 | CASSLYRGTGDTGELFF | TGTGCCAGCAGCTTATATAGGGGGACAGGGGACACCGGGGAGCTGTTTTTT
TRBJ2-7 | once | - | TRBV5-1 | CASSLDGTSGGDEQYF | TGCGCCAGCAGCTTGGATGGGACATCCGGAGGCGACGAGCAGTACTTC
TRBJ1-5 | - | - | TRBV6-1 | CASSEGRYSNQPQHF | TGTGCCAGCAGTGAGGGTCGCTATAGCAATCAGCCCCAGCATTTT
TRBJ2-5 | - | - | TRBV5-5 | CASSFRGTYQETQYF | TGTGCCAGCAGCTTCCGCGGGACCTACCAAGAGACCCAGTACTTC
TRBJ2-5 | - | TRBD2 | TRBV2 | CASCQAGARAQYF | TGTGCCAGCTGTCAAGCGGGAGCCAGGGCCCAGTACTTC
TRBJ2-7 | - | - | TRBV11-2 | CASSLSVGDEQYF | TGTGCCAGCAGCCTCAGCGTGGGGGACGAGCAGTACTTC
TRBJ2-7 | - | TRBD2 | TRBV18 | CASSHLGDYDEQYF | TGTGCCAGCTCTCACCTCGGGGACTACGACGAGCAGTACTTC
TRBJ1-2 | - | - | TRBV7-2 | CASSPPNSRSSYGYTF | TGTGCCAGCAGCCCCCCGAATAGCCGGTCCTCCTATGGCTACACCTTC
TRBJ1-1 | - | - | TRBV28 | CASSLRQNTEAFF | TGTGCCAGCAGTTTGAGACAGAACACTGAAGCTTTCTTT
TRBJ1-6 | - | TRBD1 | TRBV7-9 | CASSRRGTGSSSPLHF | TGTGCCAGCAGCCGCCGCGGGACAGGCTCCAGTTCACCCCTCCACTTT
TRBJ1-1 | - | - | TRBV2 | CASRASTGNTEAFF | TGTGCCAGCAGAGCATCGACAGGGAACACTGAAGCTTTCTTT
TRBJ1-5 | - | - | TRBV4-1 | CASSPEAGDENQPQHF | TGCGCCAGCAGCCCCGAGGCAGGGGATGAGAATCAGCCCCAGCATTTT
TRBJ1-3 | - | - | TRBV19 | CASKGGPGNTIYF | TGTGCCAGTAAGGGGGGTCCCGGAAACACCATATATTTT
TRBJ1-3 | - | - | TRBV7-2 | CASSLAQRNTIYF | TGTGCCAGCAGCTTAGCACAGAGAAACACCATATATTTT
TRBJ2-7 | - | - | TRBV19 | CASSSQAHSYEQYF | TGTGCCAGTAGTAGCCAGGCACACTCCTACGAGCAGTACTTC
TRBJ2-6 | once | TRBD1 | TRBV30 | CAWRTQGEANVLTF | TGTGCCTGGAGGACACAGGGGGAGGCCAACGTCCTGACTTTC
TRBJ2-2 | - | - | TRBV6-1 | CASRDINTGELFF | TGTGCCAGCAGGGACATCAACACCGGGGAGCTGTTTTTT
TRBJ2-5 | - | - | TRBV5-1 | CASSSQGGEETQYF | TGCGCCAGCAGCTCCCAGGGTGGTGAAGAGACCCAGTACTTC
TRBJ2-6 | - | - | TRBV4-3 | CASSQGGSISGANVLTF | TGCGCCAGCAGCCAAGGTGGATCGATCTCTGGGGCCAACGTCCTGACTTTC
TRBJ1-2 | few | - | TRBV7-8 | CASSLDRGLGGYTF | TGTGCCAGCAGCTTAGATCGTGGGCTGGGGGGCTACACCTTC
TRBJ2-5 | - | TRBD2 | TRBV7-2 | CASSFAGGPQETQYF | TGTGCCAGCAGCTTCGCGGGAGGGCCCCAAGAGACCCAGTACTTC
TRBJ2-1 | - | TRBD2 | TRBV4-3 | CASSRAGAGGNEQFF | TGCGCCAGCAGCCGAGCGGGAGCCGGGGGAAATGAGCAGTTCTTC
TRBJ2-7 | once | - | TRBV30 | CAWSWTNSYEQYF | TGTGCCTGGAGTTGGACAAATTCCTACGAGCAGTACTTC
TRBJ2-3 | - | TRBD1 | TRBV9 | CASSVEAGQAPTDTQYF | TGTGCCAGCAGCGTAGAGGCCGGACAGGCCCCCACAGATACGCAGTATTTT